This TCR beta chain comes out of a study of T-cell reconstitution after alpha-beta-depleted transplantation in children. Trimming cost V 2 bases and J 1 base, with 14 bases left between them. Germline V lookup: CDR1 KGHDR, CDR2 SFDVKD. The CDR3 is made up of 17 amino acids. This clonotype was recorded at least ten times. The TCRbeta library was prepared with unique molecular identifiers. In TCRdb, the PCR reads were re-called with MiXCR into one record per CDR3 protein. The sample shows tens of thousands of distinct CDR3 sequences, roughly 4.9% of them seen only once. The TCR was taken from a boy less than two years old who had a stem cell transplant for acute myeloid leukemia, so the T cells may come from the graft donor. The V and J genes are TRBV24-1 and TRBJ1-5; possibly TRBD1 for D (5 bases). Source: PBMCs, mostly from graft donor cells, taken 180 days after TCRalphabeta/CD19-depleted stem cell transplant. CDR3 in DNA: TGTGCCACCAGTGATTCGGGACCTCAGGGAAGCAATCAGCCCCAGCATTTT. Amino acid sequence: CATSDSGPQGSNQPQHF.